This T cell receptor beta chain was sequenced in a study of CD8 T cells in ankylosing spondylitis. This clonotype occurred a few times. The antigen is not known. Libraries of TCR beta came from quantitative 5'-RACE with molecular barcodes. TCRdb re-called the 5' RACE reads with MiXCR, one entry per CDR3 protein. The sample carries a few hundred thousand distinct CDR3 sequences, 9.5% to 15% recorded once. General study results and limits: Several highly homologous variants formed a TCR beta motif that appeared characteristic of ankylosing spondylitis blood.

Trimming stripped 7 bases from V and 1 base from J, with 13 bases between. Germline V gene lookup returns CDR1 DFQATT and CDR2 SNEGSKA (reference sequence). This CDR3 spans 13 amino acids. What was sequenced was blood, either unsorted or a sorted T cell fraction (not recorded which). The source is a male donor with ankylosing spondylitis. The V gene is TRBV20-1, the J gene TRBJ1-1; D unresolved. This CDR3 is CSVPGRQNTEAFF. The DNA for the CDR3 is TGCAGTGTCCCGGGCCGGCAGAACACTGAAGCTTTCTTT.